These T cell receptor beta chains were read from a single sample in a study of vaccination effects on CD4 cells after COVID-19. For these receptors, no antigen is known. Clones were sequenced by immunoSEQ multiplex PCR, and TCRdb holds only the in-frame ones, with some missing. Of fewer than 90,000 clones in the sample, 60% to 75% were seen once. Here the sequenced sample was CD4+ T cells from PBMCs cultured with HIV peptides, taken before COVID-19 vaccination. These TCRs come from a human donor who had a prior SARS-CoV-2 infection. CDR3s include the opening cysteine and the closing phenylalanine or tryptophan. A D gene is named only where the DNA matches it firmly. Some rows mark clone size as missing; the rest say once, few, many or name a class of expanded clone.

j_call v_call d_call clone_size cdr3_aa cdr3_nt
TRBJ2-1 TRBV7-9 TRBD1 few CASSRGQNNEQFF TGTGCCAGCAGCCGGGGACAGAACAATGAGCAGTTCTTC
TRBJ2-7 TRBV29-1 TRBD1 few CSVGVWDRRLTYEQYF TGCAGCGTTGGGGTTTGGGACAGGCGACTTACCTACGAGCAGTACTTC
TRBJ1-3 TRBV3-1/TRBV3-2 . . CASSLTGNPGNTIYF TGTGCCAGCAGCCTAACAGGGAATCCTGGAAACACCATATATTTT
TRBJ1-2 TRBV19 . . CASSIVGRVYGYTF TGTGCCAGTAGTATAGTTGGGAGAGTTTATGGCTACACCTTC
TRBJ2-7 TRBV3-1/TRBV3-2 TRBD2 . CASSRRLAGDSYEQYF TGTGCCAGCAGCCGGAGACTAGCGGGAGACTCCTACGAGCAGTACTTC
TRBJ2-5 TRBV24-1 . . CATSDPTGNGETQYF TGTGCCACCAGTGACCCTACAGGGAACGGGGAAACCCAGTACTTC
TRBJ2-1 TRBV14 . . CASSQEQRVTYNEQFF TGTGCCAGCAGCCAAGAGCAGCGGGTTACTTACAATGAGCAGTTCTTC
TRBJ1-5 TRBV7-2 TRBD1 . CASSFRQGQPQHF TGTGCCAGCAGCTTTCGACAGGGTCAGCCCCAGCATTTT
TRBJ2-2 TRBV9 . once CASSALSGTSNTGELFF TGTGCCAGCAGCGCCCTATCCGGGACATCGAACACCGGGGAGCTGTTTTTT
TRBJ1-4 TRBV5-6 TRBD1 . CASSATGGSEKLFF TGTGCCAGCAGCGCGACAGGGGGTAGTGAAAAACTGTTTTTT
TRBJ2-1 TRBV4-2 . few CASSQVARRRATPRSYNEQFF TGTGCCAGCAGCCAAGTCGCGCGCCGGCGGGCAACCCCCCGCTCCTACAATGAGCAGTTCTTC
TRBJ2-5 TRBV29-1 . . CSVEQGGETQYF TGCAGCGTTGAACAGGGCGGGGAGACCCAGTACTTC
TRBJ1-6 TRBV7-2 TRBD1 . CASSTYGTDNSPLHF TGTGCCAGCAGCACGTACGGGACAGATAATTCACCCCTCCACTTT
TRBJ2-7 TRBV5-1 . . CASSLGATSSYEQYF TGCGCCAGCAGCTTGGGGGCAACGAGCTCCTACGAGCAGTACTTC
TRBJ2-1 TRBV2 TRBD2 few CASSQGLAGGQFF TGTGCCAGCAGCCAGGGACTAGCGGGGGGGCAGTTCTTC
TRBJ1-2 TRBV13 . . CASSLAFTEDYTF TGTGCCAGCAGCTTAGCTTTTACGGAGGACTACACCTTC
TRBJ2-6 TRBV7-9 TRBD1 . CASSPTTGLTTSGANVLTF TGTGCCAGCAGCCCTACGACAGGGCTGACTACATCTGGGGCCAACGTCCTGACTTTC
TRBJ2-1 TRBV5-8 TRBD2 . CASSPGLAAYNEQFF TGTGCCAGCAGCCCAGGACTAGCGGCCTACAATGAGCAGTTCTTC
TRBJ1-5 TRBV11-2 TRBD1 . CASSLSTGVRQPQHF TGTGCCAGCAGCTTATCGACAGGGGTGCGACAGCCCCAGCATTTT
TRBJ1-2 TRBV2 TRBD1 . CAQQDREGYGYTF TGTGCCCAGCAAGACAGGGAGGGCTATGGCTACACCTTC
TRBJ2-1 TRBV30 . . CAIKPTGWAFDGIRSEQFF TGTGCTATCAAACCTACAGGGTGGGCTTTTGATGGGATCCGTAGTGAGCAGTTCTTC
TRBJ2-2 TRBV27 TRBD2 few CASSLRSREGTGELFF TGTGCCAGCAGTTTACGTAGCAGGGAGGGTACCGGGGAGCTGTTTTTT
TRBJ2-7 TRBV24-1 TRBD2 . CATSDLQIGGECHMRGFYEQYF TGTGCCACCAGTGATTTGCAAATCGGGGGGGAATGTCATATGAGGGGATTCTACGAGCAGTACTTC
TRBJ2-3 TRBV11-3 . once CASSSAGLGTQYF TGTGCCAGCAGCTCAGCCGGGTTAGGAACGCAGTATTTT
TRBJ1-4 TRBV19 . . CASSILGRATNEKLFF TGTGCCAGTAGTATCCTAGGGAGAGCAACTAATGAAAAACTGTTTTTT
TRBJ1-1 TRBV10-3 . . CAISGEGIEAFF TGTGCCATCAGTGGAGAAGGGATTGAAGCTTTCTTT
TRBJ2-7 TRBV7-2 TRBD2 . CASSFLAGVIYEQYF TGTGCCAGCAGCTTCCTAGCGGGGGTCATCTACGAGCAGTACTTC
TRBJ2-1 TRBV7-8 . . CASSLRRGNIYNEQFF TGTGCCAGCAGCTTACGTAGGGGTAACATTTACAATGAGCAGTTCTTC
TRBJ1-4 TRBV15 . . CATREIRGPGEKLFF TGTGCCACCAGAGAAATCAGGGGTCCGGGGGAAAAACTGTTTTTT
TRBJ1-6 TRBV7-9 TRBD1 . CASSTRDRGNGSPLHF TGTGCCAGCAGCACCCGGGACAGGGGTAATGGTTCACCCCTCCACTTT
TRBJ1-2 TRBV6-5 . . CASSYSRESNYGYTF TGTGCCAGCAGTTACTCCAGGGAATCAAACTATGGCTACACCTTC
TRBJ2-1 TRBV18 . . CASSPRDTAYNEQFF TGTGCCAGCTCACCCCGGGACACTGCCTACAATGAGCAGTTCTTC
TRBJ2-1 TRBV5-1 . . CASSLDPTLDEQFF TGCGCCAGCAGCTTGGACCCGACTCTGGATGAGCAGTTCTTC
TRBJ2-2 TRBV6-1 TRBD2 . CAGGGTGELFF TGTGCCGGGGGGGGGACCGGGGAGCTGTTTTTT
TRBJ2-3 TRBV7-2 . . CASSLTGPQYF TGTGCCAGCAGCCTCACCGGGCCGCAGTATTTT